The 8 T cell receptor beta chains below were found in one sample sequenced in a study of cytomegalovirus exposure and HLA in healthy donors. The PCR had 60 Vbeta and 13 Jbeta primers. Clones were sequenced by immunoSEQ multiplex PCR, and TCRdb holds only the in-frame ones, with some missing. The repertoire table contains 77,000 or so clones. The material sequenced was PBMCs. These receptors were collected from a man younger than 45 in good health and CMV-seronegative.

This sequence joins TRBV5-8 and TRBJ1-1, with a tentative D call TRBD1 (5 bases). V lost 10 bases, J lost 4 bases, and 17 bases lay in between. Germline CDR1 SGHTS, CDR2 YDEGEE. This CDR3 region has 13 residues. The CDR3 here is CALVFGGITEAFF. As DNA, the CDR3 is TGTGCCCTCGTTTTCGGGGGGATCACTGAAGCTTTCTTT. The full variable domain, rest sourced from reference TRBV5-8 and TRBJ1-1, is EAGVTQSPTHLIKTRGQQATLRCSPISGHTSVYWYQQALGLGLQFLLWYDEGEERNRGNFPPRFSGRQFPNYSSELNVNALELEDSALYLCALVFGGITEAFFGQGTRLTVV.

The V gene is TRBV11-2, the J gene TRBJ2-7, with 9 bases fitting TRBD2. The germline CDR1 and CDR2 sequences are SGHAT and FQNNGV. The CDR3 length is 14 residues. Trimming took 4 bases from V and 4 from J; bases not matched to a gene: 5. The CDR3, as DNA: TGTGCCAGCAGCTCTAACCTAGCGGGATACGAGCAGTACTTC. Translated, it gives CASSSNLAGYEQYF.

The chain uses TRBV20-1 and TRBJ2-7; 8 positions agree with TRBD2. This CDR3 region has 11 residues. Germline CDR1 is DFQATT and CDR2 is SNEGSKA (reference sequence). The V gene end was trimmed by 3 bases and the J gene end by 5 bases; junction bases not matched to a gene: 0. The DNA of the CDR3 is TGCAGTGCTAGCGGGGGGGACGAGCAGTACTTC. Its translation: CSASGGDEQYF.

As to this clone: At one boundary the junction diverges from the germline segment, which might be a read error. V usage is TRBV7-7 and J usage is TRBJ2-2; TRBD2 matches at 8 bases. Germline loops: CDR1 SSHAT, CDR2 FNYEAQ (reference sequence). The CDR3 totals 14 residues. CDR3 coding DNA: TGTGCTAGCAGCTCTAGTAGCGGGACTGGGGAGCTGTTTTTT. Residues: CASSSSSGTGELFF. The variable domain in full, completed from reference TRBV7-7 and TRBJ2-2, reads GAGVSQSPRYKVTKRGQDVTLRCDPISSHATLYWYQQALGQGPEFLTYFNYEAQPDKSGLPSDRFSAERPEGSISTLTIQRTEQRDSAMYRCASSSSSGTGELFFGEGSRLTVL.

The rearrangement links TRBV5-1 to TRBJ2-1; D is unclear. The CDR3 spans 14 residues. CDR1 and CDR2 (germline): SGHRS, YFSETQ. V lost 6 bases to trimming and J lost 3 bases, with 13 bases between them. The CDR3 sequence is CASTPGAVYNEQFF. The CDR3 DNA reads as TGCGCCAGCACGCCAGGTGCCGTCTACAATGAGCAGTTCTTC.

This chain links TRBV7-9 with TRBJ2-5, with a weak D call TRBD1 (6 bases). This CDR3 is 12 amino acids long. The germline V gene has CDR1 SEHNR and CDR2 FQNEAQ (reference sequence). The germline V and J ends were trimmed by 2 bases and 5 bases, with 6 bases remaining between them. In nucleotides, the CDR3 is TGTGCCAGCAGCTTACAGGGGGAGACCCAGTACTTC. The encoded protein is CASSLQGETQYF. The full variable domain, its missing parts supplied by reference TRBV7-9 and TRBJ2-5, is DTGVSQNPRHKITKRGQNVTFRCDPISEHNRLYWYRQTLGQGPEFLTYFQNEAQLEKSRLLSDRFSAERPKGSFSTLEIQRTEQGDSAMYLCASSLQGETQYFGPGTRLLVL.

The CDR3 loop reads CASSPRTGDTGELFF. The CDR3 bases are TGTGCCAGCTCACCACGGACAGGGGACACCGGGGAGCTGTTTTTT. The rearrangement links TRBV18 to TRBJ2-2; 9 bases are a match to TRBD1. CDR3 length: 15 amino acids. Germline-derived CDR1 and CDR2 are KGHSH and LQKENI. V was clipped by 1 base and J by 3 bases; unmatched bases: 0.

The rearrangement joins TRBV9 to TRBJ2-1, with TRBD1 as a possible D gene (7 bases). The germline V gene encodes CDR1 SGDLS and CDR2 YYNGEE. The CDR3 consists of 15 residues. V lost 5 bases, J lost 0 bases, and 12 bases lay in between. As DNA, the CDR3 is TGTGCCAGCAGTGCAGGGGGGAGCTCCTACAATGAGCAGTTCTTC. Residues: CASSAGGSSYNEQFF.